One and the same sample provided the 7 T cell receptor beta chains below, sequenced in a study of shared clonotypes between healthy human individuals. Clones were read by immunoSEQ multiplex PCR, and TCRdb kept only the in-frame ones, dropping some. The table lists millions of clones, more than 85% of them singletons. Sequences were obtained from naive CD4+ T cells from PBMCs. Noted subset: CD45RA+ positively selected. These receptors all stem from a man aged 18 to 30 in good health. Some clones in this sample may be carry-over from other donors' samples.

About this clone itself: This sample also contains other DNA sequences that code for the same CDR3. The CDR3 here is CASSLEGQRNTEAFF. CDR3 nucleotides: TGCGCCAGCAGCTTGGAGGGACAGAGGAACACTGAAGCTTTCTTT. The V gene is TRBV5-1, the J gene TRBJ1-1; the match to TRBD1 covers 7 bases. CDR3 size: 15 residues. The V gene's germline CDR1 is SGHRS and CDR2 YFSETQ. Germline trimming cut 0 bases from V and 1 base from J; bases unmatched to any gene: 3.

The gene calls are TRBV9 and TRBJ1-1; weak D call: TRBD1 (5 bases). The length of the CDR3 is 14 residues. With 3 bases removed from V and 4 bases from J, the gap between germline ends came to 13 bases. Germline V lookup: CDR1 SGDLS, CDR2 YYNGEE. The CDR3 region is CASSATQGGTEAFF. The DNA of the CDR3 is TGTGCCAGCAGCGCAACCCAGGGAGGCACTGAAGCTTTCTTT. The whole variable domain, remainder taken from reference TRBV9 and TRBJ1-1, is DSGVTQTPKHLITATGQRVTLRCSPRSGDLSVYWYQQSLDQGLQFLIQYYNGEERAKGNILERFSAQQFPDLHSELNLSSLELGDSALYFCASSATQGGTEAFFGQGTRLTVV.

This chain joins TRBV5-1 and TRBJ2-3; 8 bases fit TRBD2. Germline-derived CDR1 and CDR2 are SGHRS and YFSETQ. Losses at the gene ends were 2 bases for V and 2 bases for J; bases not matched to a gene: 7. The CDR3 runs to 16 residues. Here the CDR3 reads CASSFQSGSFTDTQYF. The CDR3 DNA reads as TGCGCCAGCAGCTTCCAGAGCGGGAGTTTCACAGATACGCAGTATTTT. Full variable domain (outside the CDR3, taken from reference TRBV5-1 and TRBJ2-3): KAGVTQTPRYLIKTRGQQVTLSCSPISGHRSVSWYQQTPGQGLQFLFEYFSETQRNKGNFPGRFSGRQFSNSRSEMNVSTLELGDSALYLCASSFQSGSFTDTQYFGPGTRLTVL.

The chain uses TRBV6-1 and TRBJ1-2; D is undetermined. From germline, CDR1 is MNHNS and CDR2 SASEGT. Trimming removed 6 bases from V and 2 bases from J, with 10 bases in between. The length of the CDR3 is 13 residues. CDR3 residues: CASSPGLNYGYTF. Here the CDR3 DNA reads TGTGCCAGCAGCCCGGGCCTAAACTATGGCTACACCTTC.

The chain joins TRBV2 to TRBJ1-5, with a tentative D call TRBD1 (6 bases). V lost 4 bases to trimming and J lost 5 bases, with 12 bases between them. CDR1 SNHLY and CDR2 FYNNEI come from the germline V gene. The CDR3 spans 14 residues. The DNA for the CDR3 is TGTGCCAGCAGTGTTGAGTCAGGGGATCAGCCCCAGCATTTT. It encodes CASSVESGDQPQHF.

V is TRBV5-1 and J is TRBJ2-1, with 7 bases matching TRBD1. Germline CDR1 is SGHRS and CDR2 is YFSETQ. The CDR3 has 16 residues. J gave up 2 bases and V 4 bases, and 9 bases lay outside the gene matches. CDR3: CASSPMGQGAYNEQFF. The CDR3 DNA is TGCGCCAGCAGCCCGATGGGCCAGGGGGCCTACAATGAGCAGTTCTTC.

This chain uses TRBV6-5 with TRBJ2-3; perhaps TRBD1 as D (6 bases). V was cut by 5 bases and J by 1 base, with 13 bases left in between. Germline V gene lookup returns CDR1 MNHEY and CDR2 SVGAGI. The CDR3 sequence is 15 residues long. The CDR3 spells CASSPQGRGTDTQYF. CDR3 DNA: TGTGCCAGCAGTCCACAGGGCCGGGGCACAGATACGCAGTATTTT.